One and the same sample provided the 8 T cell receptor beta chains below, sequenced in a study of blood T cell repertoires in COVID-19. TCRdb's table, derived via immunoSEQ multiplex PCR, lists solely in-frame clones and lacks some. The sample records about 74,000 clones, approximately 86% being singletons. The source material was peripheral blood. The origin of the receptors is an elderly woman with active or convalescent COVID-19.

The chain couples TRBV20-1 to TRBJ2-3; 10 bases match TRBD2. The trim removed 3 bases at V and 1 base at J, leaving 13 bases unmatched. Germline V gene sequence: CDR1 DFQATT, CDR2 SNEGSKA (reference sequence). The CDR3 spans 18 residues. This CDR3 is CSASSPAGGRGGTDTQYF. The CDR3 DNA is TGCAGTGCTAGTTCGCCAGCGGGAGGGAGGGGTGGCACAGATACGCAGTATTTT.

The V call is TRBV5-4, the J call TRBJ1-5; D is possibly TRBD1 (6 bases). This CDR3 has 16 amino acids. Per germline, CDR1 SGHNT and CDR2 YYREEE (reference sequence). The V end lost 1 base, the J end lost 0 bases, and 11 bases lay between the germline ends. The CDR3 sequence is CASSLWGQNSNQPQHF. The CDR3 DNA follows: TGTGCCAGCAGCTTGTGGGGACAAAATAGCAATCAGCCCCAGCATTTT.

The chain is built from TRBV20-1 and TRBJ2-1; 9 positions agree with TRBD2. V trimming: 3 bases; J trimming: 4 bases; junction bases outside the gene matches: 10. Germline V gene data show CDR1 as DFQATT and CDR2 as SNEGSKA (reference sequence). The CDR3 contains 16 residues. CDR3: CSASRAGGPFYNEQFF. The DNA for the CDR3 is TGCAGTGCTAGTAGGGCGGGAGGGCCGTTTTACAATGAGCAGTTCTTC.

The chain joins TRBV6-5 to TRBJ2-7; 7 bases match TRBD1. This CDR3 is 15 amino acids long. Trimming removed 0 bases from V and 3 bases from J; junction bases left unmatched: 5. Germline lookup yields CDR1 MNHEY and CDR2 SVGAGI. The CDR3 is CASSYSRQGVYEQYF. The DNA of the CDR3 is TGTGCCAGCAGTTACTCTAGACAGGGTGTCTACGAGCAGTACTTC.

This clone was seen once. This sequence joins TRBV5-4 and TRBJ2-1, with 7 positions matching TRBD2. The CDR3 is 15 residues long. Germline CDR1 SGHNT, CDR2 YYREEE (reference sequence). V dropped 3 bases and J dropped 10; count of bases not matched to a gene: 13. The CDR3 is CASSSRASGEGEQFF. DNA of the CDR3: TGTGCCAGCAGCTCAAGGGCTAGCGGAGAGGGGGAGCAGTTCTTC.

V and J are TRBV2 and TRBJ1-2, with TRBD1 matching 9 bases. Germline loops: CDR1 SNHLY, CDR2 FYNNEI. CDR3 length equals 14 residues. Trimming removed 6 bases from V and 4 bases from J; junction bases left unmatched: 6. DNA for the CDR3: TGTGCCAGCAGCGGGGACAGGGTCGTCTATGGCTACACCTTC. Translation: CASSGDRVVYGYTF.

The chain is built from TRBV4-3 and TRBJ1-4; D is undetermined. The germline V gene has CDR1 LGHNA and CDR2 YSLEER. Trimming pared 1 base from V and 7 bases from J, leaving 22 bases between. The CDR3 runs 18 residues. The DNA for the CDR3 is TGCGCCAGCAGCCAAGGAAATTCGCTACTAACCGGCTTTGAAAAACTGTTTTTT. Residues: CASSQGNSLLTGFEKLFF.

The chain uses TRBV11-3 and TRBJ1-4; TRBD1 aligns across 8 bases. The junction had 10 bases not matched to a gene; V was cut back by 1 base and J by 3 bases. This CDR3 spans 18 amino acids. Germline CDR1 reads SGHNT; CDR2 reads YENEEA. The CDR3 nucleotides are TGTGCCAGCAGCTTAGGGGCGCCAGGGGGCCTCGCTAATGAAAAACTGTTTTTT. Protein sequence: CASSLGAPGGLANEKLFF.